These T cell receptor beta chains were read from a single sample in a study of metastatic and nonmetastatic thyroid tumors. Via MiXCR, TCRdb re-called the PCR reads. The sample yields 6,500 to 8,000 clones, almost 30% seen once. Sample: tumor tissue. The receptors here all came from a female donor with papillary thyroid cancer or a benign thyroid nodule (not recorded which). Some clones in this sample may be carry-over from other donors' samples. Both conserved end residues are part of each CDR3. D genes are given only for firm matches. Only some rows state a clone size, as once, few, many or a class for expanded clones.

j_gene: TRBJ2-1
v_gene: TRBV6-1
d_gene: TRBD1
len: 14
abundance: few
CDR3aa: CASRRTGSVNEQFF
CDR3nt: TGTGCCAGCAGGAGGACAGGGAGTGTCAATGAGCAGTTCTTC

j_gene: TRBJ2-2
v_gene: TRBV3-1
d_gene: NA
len: 15
abundance: few
CDR3aa: CASSQVGRRGGELFF
CDR3nt: TGTGCCAGCAGCCAAGTAGGTCGAAGAGGCGGGGAGCTGTTTTTT

j_gene: TRBJ1-2
v_gene: TRBV10-3
d_gene: NA
len: 13
abundance: once
CDR3aa: CAISRDTDYGYTF
CDR3nt: TGTGCCATTTCACGCGACACGGACTATGGCTACACCTTC

j_gene: TRBJ2-3
v_gene: TRBV11-2
d_gene: NA
len: 16
abundance: NA
CDR3aa: CASSTWGRTETDTQYF
CDR3nt: TGTGCCAGCAGCACCTGGGGTCGGACAGAAACAGATACGCAGTATTTT

j_gene: TRBJ2-7
v_gene: TRBV11-2
d_gene: TRBD1
len: 15
abundance: NA
CDR3aa: CASSLFGTGSYEQYF
CDR3nt: TGTGCCAGCAGCTTATTCGGGACAGGATCCTACGAGCAGTACTTC

j_gene: TRBJ2-1
v_gene: TRBV4-1
d_gene: TRBD2
len: 12
abundance: medium-sized
CDR3aa: CASSQGGGRKFF
CDR3nt: TGCGCCAGCAGCCAAGGCGGCGGGAGGAAGTTCTTC

j_gene: TRBJ2-7
v_gene: TRBV10-3
d_gene: NA
len: 15
abundance: NA
CDR3aa: CAISESRDTCDEQYF
CDR3nt: TGTGCCATCAGTGAGTCCCGGGACACGTGCGACGAGCAGTACTTC

j_gene: TRBJ2-5
v_gene: TRBV20-1
d_gene: NA
len: 13
abundance: medium-sized
CDR3aa: CSARDSYQETQYF
CDR3nt: TGCAGTGCTAGGGACAGCTACCAAGAGACCCAGTACTTC

j_gene: TRBJ2-2
v_gene: TRBV11-2
d_gene: NA
len: 13
abundance: NA
CDR3aa: CASSHLVHGELFF
CDR3nt: TGTGCCAGCAGCCACCTCGTACACGGGGAGCTGTTTTTT

j_gene: TRBJ2-2
v_gene: TRBV4-1
d_gene: NA
len: 13
abundance: NA
CDR3aa: CASSQVGPGELFF
CDR3nt: TGCGCCAGCAGCCAAGTGGGTCCCGGGGAGCTGTTTTTT

j_gene: TRBJ2-5
v_gene: TRBV20-1
d_gene: NA
len: 15
abundance: NA
CDR3aa: CSARESGQIKETQYF
CDR3nt: TGCAGTGCTAGAGAGTCAGGGCAGATAAAAGAGACCCAGTACTTC

j_gene: TRBJ2-2
v_gene: TRBV19
d_gene: TRBD2
len: 16
abundance: medium-sized
CDR3aa: CASVGLAAQNTGELFF
CDR3nt: TGTGCCAGCGTGGGACTAGCGGCCCAAAACACCGGGGAGCTGTTTTTT

j_gene: TRBJ1-1
v_gene: TRBV27
d_gene: NA
len: 13
abundance: many
CDR3aa: CASSFSRSTEAFF
CDR3nt: TGTGCCAGCAGTTTCAGCAGGTCCACTGAAGCTTTCTTT

j_gene: TRBJ2-5
v_gene: TRBV6-2/TRBV6-3
d_gene: NA
len: 15
abundance: NA
CDR3aa: CASSYQSGGQETQYF
CDR3nt: TGTGCCAGCAGTTACCAATCAGGGGGGCAAGAGACCCAGTACTTC

j_gene: TRBJ1-2
v_gene: TRBV6-1
d_gene: NA
len: 14
abundance: few
CDR3aa: CASSPTGVSGGYTF
CDR3nt: TGTGCCAGCAGCCCGACAGGTGTTTCGGGTGGCTACACCTTC

j_gene: TRBJ2-6
v_gene: TRBV6-1
d_gene: NA
len: 16
abundance: NA
CDR3aa: CASSVGREAGANVLTF
CDR3nt: TGTGCCAGCAGTGTCGGAAGGGAGGCTGGGGCCAACGTCCTGACTTTC

j_gene: TRBJ2-6
v_gene: TRBV11-2
d_gene: NA
len: 12
abundance: NA
CDR3aa: CASSLQGYVLTF
CDR3nt: TGTGCCAGCAGCTTACAAGGCTACGTCCTGACTTTC

j_gene: TRBJ2-1
v_gene: TRBV28
d_gene: TRBD1
len: 18
abundance: medium-sized
CDR3aa: CASSLWGAGTGGLNEQFF
CDR3nt: TGTGCCAGCAGTTTATGGGGGGCGGGGACAGGGGGCTTGAATGAGCAGTTCTTC

j_gene: TRBJ1-5
v_gene: TRBV27
d_gene: NA
len: 18
abundance: NA
CDR3aa: CASSFVPPRTASNQPQHF
CDR3nt: TGTGCCAGCAGTTTCGTTCCCCCCCGGACTGCGAGCAATCAGCCCCAGCATTTT

j_gene: TRBJ1-1
v_gene: TRBV12-3/TRBV12-4
d_gene: NA
len: 14
abundance: few
CDR3aa: CASRAGQRNTEAFF
CDR3nt: TGTGCCAGCAGGGCGGGACAACGGAACACTGAAGCTTTCTTT

j_gene: TRBJ1-3
v_gene: TRBV6-2/TRBV6-3
d_gene: NA
len: 15
abundance: NA
CDR3aa: CASSYSRGSGNTIYF
CDR3nt: TGTGCCAGCAGTTACTCGAGAGGCTCTGGAAACACCATATATTTT

j_gene: TRBJ2-7
v_gene: TRBV7-2
d_gene: NA
len: 14
abundance: NA
CDR3aa: CASRSSVGTYEQYF
CDR3nt: TGTGCCAGCAGGTCTAGCGTGGGGACCTACGAGCAGTACTTC

j_gene: TRBJ2-1
v_gene: TRBV27
d_gene: NA
len: 16
abundance: once
CDR3aa: CASSLTAWGKYNEQLF
CDR3nt: TGTGCCAGCAGCTTGACAGCGTGGGGAAAATACAATGAGCAGCTCTTC

j_gene: TRBJ1-5
v_gene: TRBV2
d_gene: NA
len: 15
abundance: NA
CDR3aa: CASSDTGYSNQPQHF
CDR3nt: TGTGCCAGCAGTGATACAGGTTATAGCAATCAGCCCCAGCATTTT

j_gene: TRBJ2-1
v_gene: TRBV12-3/TRBV12-4
d_gene: NA
len: 15
abundance: NA
CDR3aa: CASSLQVGYYNEQFF
CDR3nt: TGTGCCAGCAGTTTACAAGTGGGTTACTACAATGAGCAGTTCTTC

j_gene: TRBJ1-6
v_gene: TRBV18
d_gene: NA
len: 15
abundance: NA
CDR3aa: CASSPRQAVDSPLHF
CDR3nt: TGTGCCAGCTCACCGCGACAGGCAGTGGATTCACCCCTCCACTTT

j_gene: TRBJ1-3
v_gene: TRBV6-1
d_gene: NA
len: 15
abundance: few
CDR3aa: CASSMDPSSGNTIYF
CDR3nt: TGTGCCAGCAGCATGGACCCCAGCTCTGGAAACACCATATATTTT

j_gene: TRBJ2-1
v_gene: TRBV12-3/TRBV12-4
d_gene: NA
len: 14
abundance: NA
CDR3aa: CASSLAGAGNEQFF
CDR3nt: TGTGCCAGCAGTTTAGCGGGAGCTGGGAATGAGCAGTTCTTC

j_gene: TRBJ1-2
v_gene: TRBV20-1
d_gene: TRBD1
len: 14
abundance: few
CDR3aa: CSARPGQGVDGYTF
CDR3nt: TGCAGTGCTAGACCGGGACAGGGAGTGGATGGCTACACCTTC

j_gene: TRBJ2-6
v_gene: TRBV12-3/TRBV12-4
d_gene: TRBD2
len: 14
abundance: NA
CDR3aa: CASLREAGANVLTF
CDR3nt: TGTGCCAGCTTACGGGAGGCTGGGGCCAACGTCCTGACTTTC

j_gene: TRBJ1-3
v_gene: TRBV12-3/TRBV12-4
d_gene: NA
len: 15
abundance: NA
CDR3aa: CASKWRRDSGNTIYF
CDR3nt: TGTGCCAGCAAGTGGAGGCGTGACTCTGGAAACACCATATATTTT

j_gene: TRBJ2-7
v_gene: TRBV20-1
d_gene: TRBD2
len: 16
abundance: NA
CDR3aa: CSAPVRGSGSSYEQYF
CDR3nt: TGCAGTGCTCCCGTTCGGGGTAGCGGGAGTTCCTACGAGCAGTACTTC

j_gene: TRBJ1-1
v_gene: TRBV6-6
d_gene: NA
len: 16
abundance: few
CDR3aa: CASSSLEAAPRAEAFF
CDR3nt: TGTGCCAGCAGTTCCCTCGAGGCCGCCCCTAGGGCTGAAGCTTTCTTT

j_gene: TRBJ2-7
v_gene: TRBV28
d_gene: NA
len: 12
abundance: NA
CDR3aa: CASVKNPYEQYF
CDR3nt: TGTGCCAGCGTAAAAAACCCCTACGAGCAGTACTTC

j_gene: TRBJ1-6
v_gene: TRBV9
d_gene: TRBD1
len: 16
abundance: NA
CDR3aa: CASSEGSGGAGPPLHF
CDR3nt: TGTGCCAGCAGCGAGGGTTCAGGGGGCGCGGGTCCACCCCTCCACTTT

j_gene: TRBJ2-1
v_gene: TRBV24-1
d_gene: NA
len: 16
abundance: NA
CDR3aa: CATSDFEAGSYNEQFF
CDR3nt: TGTGCCACCAGTGATTTTGAGGCAGGCTCCTACAATGAGCAGTTCTTC

j_gene: TRBJ1-5
v_gene: TRBV6-1
d_gene: NA
len: 13
abundance: medium-sized
CDR3aa: CASQGYSNQPQHF
CDR3nt: TGTGCCAGTCAAGGGTATAGCAATCAGCCCCAGCATTTT

j_gene: TRBJ2-5
v_gene: TRBV10-3
d_gene: TRBD1
len: 17
abundance: few
CDR3aa: CAISKRAGQGTWETQYF
CDR3nt: TGTGCCATCAGCAAGAGGGCGGGACAGGGGACGTGGGAGACCCAGTACTTC

j_gene: TRBJ1-2
v_gene: TRBV6-1
d_gene: NA
len: 14
abundance: few
CDR3aa: CSSTDPGALYGYTF
CDR3nt: TGTTCCAGCACAGACCCGGGGGCCCTCTATGGCTACACCTTC

j_gene: TRBJ1-1
v_gene: TRBV6-1
d_gene: NA
len: 12
abundance: NA
CDR3aa: CASSNTGFEAFF
CDR3nt: TGTGCCAGCAGTAATACAGGGTTTGAAGCTTTCTTT

j_gene: TRBJ2-7
v_gene: TRBV6-1
d_gene: NA
len: 14
abundance: NA
CDR3aa: CASIFSGPWDEQYF
CDR3nt: TGTGCCAGTATCTTCTCCGGGCCTTGGGACGAGCAGTACTTC

j_gene: TRBJ2-3
v_gene: TRBV5-1
d_gene: NA
len: 14
abundance: medium-sized
CDR3aa: CASSRSPPTDTQYF
CDR3nt: TGCGCCAGCAGCAGGAGTCCCCCCACAGATACGCAGTATTTT

j_gene: TRBJ2-1
v_gene: TRBV28
d_gene: NA
len: 12
abundance: NA
CDR3aa: CASSTRRYEQFF
CDR3nt: TGTGCCAGCAGCACACGACGGTATGAGCAGTTCTTC

j_gene: TRBJ2-3
v_gene: TRBV6-1
d_gene: TRBD2
len: 13
abundance: NA
CDR3aa: CASRTSGTDTQYF
CDR3nt: TGTGCCAGTCGTACTAGCGGGACCGATACGCAGTATTTT